Detailed here is one T cell receptor (beta chain). TCRbeta library construction was performed incorporating unique molecular identifiers. Each CDR3 protein gets one entry after TCRdb re-called the PCR reads with MiXCR. Among 190,000 or so distinct CDR3 sequences listed, about 6.4% were seen once. The data originate from a study of T-cell reconstitution after alpha-beta-depleted transplantation in children. The CDR3 covers 13 residues. Trimming cost V 3 bases and J 5 bases, with 11 bases left between them. Per the germline V gene, CDR1 is KGHSH and CDR2 is LQKENI. The sequence came from a human donor who donated a stem cell graft to a child with Wiskott-Aldrich syndrome. The chain joins TRBV18 to TRBJ2-7; D perhaps matches TRBD2 (7 bases). Sequencing was performed on PBMCs from the stem cell graft donor, taken from the stem cell graft. CDR3 sequence: CASSPFGGHEQYF. In nucleotides, the CDR3 is TGTGCCAGCTCACCGTTCGGGGGGCACGAGCAGTACTTC.